The entry that follows covers one T cell receptor (beta chain) sequence. These data come from a study of tumor-infiltrating lymphocytes in primary liver carcinoma. Starting material for RNA and DNA co-extraction consisted of roughly 18-34 mg of unsorted bulk tissue. Using a constant-region primer together with ProtoScript II reverse transcriptase, TCR beta cDNA was made from roughly 520 ng of total RNA. Three rounds of nested multiplex PCR with slightly modified ARM-PCR produced TCR beta libraries. Rounds one and two of PCR, each of 10 cycles, were primed with TRBV1-TRBV30 forward primers and a C-beta reverse primer. MiXCR was run by TCRdb on the multiplex PCR reads, yielding one entry per CDR3 protein. This table has 70,000 to 85,000 distinct CDR3 sequences, about two thirds appearing once. Trimming stripped 11 bases from V and 2 bases from J, with 16 bases between. This CDR3 has 13 residues.

Sequenced sample: liver tumor tissue from sampling region 4. Subset indicated: tumor region T4, right-lateral pole. This clonotype was sampled from a woman between 55 and 75 years old with primary liver carcinoma and hepatitis B virus infection. The chain employs TRBV23-1 and TRBJ2-7, with D tentatively TRBD1 (5 bases). TRBV23-1 is noted as an ORF with a role that remains uncertain. The CDR3 protein is CADSQTDPYEQYF. CDR3 in DNA: TGCGCCGACAGCCAGACAGATCCCTACGAGCAGTACTTC.